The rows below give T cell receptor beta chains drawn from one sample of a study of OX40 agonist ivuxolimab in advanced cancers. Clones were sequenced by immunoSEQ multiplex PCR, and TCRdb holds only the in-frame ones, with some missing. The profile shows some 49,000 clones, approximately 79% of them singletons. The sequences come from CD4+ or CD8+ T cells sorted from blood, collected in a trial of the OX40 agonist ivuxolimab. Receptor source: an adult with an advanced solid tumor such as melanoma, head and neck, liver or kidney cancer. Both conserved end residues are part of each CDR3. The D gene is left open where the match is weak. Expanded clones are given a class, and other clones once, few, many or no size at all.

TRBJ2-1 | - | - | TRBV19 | CASSKTGFLYNEQFF | TGTGCCAGTAGTAAGACAGGATTCCTATACAATGAGCAGTTCTTC
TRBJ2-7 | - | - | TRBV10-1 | CAPPYEQYF | TGCGCCCCCCCTTACGAGCAGTACTTC
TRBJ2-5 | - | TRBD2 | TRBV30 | CAWNRREREAQYF | TGTGCCTGGAATCGGCGGGAGAGAGAGGCCCAGTACTTC
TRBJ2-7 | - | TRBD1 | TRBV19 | CASSVTTGGAGRSYEQYF | TGTGCCAGTAGTGTAACCACAGGGGGCGCCGGAAGGTCCTACGAGCAGTACTTC
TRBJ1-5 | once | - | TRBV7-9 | CASRYGDQPQHF | TGTGCCAGCAGATACGGGGATCAGCCCCAGCATTTT
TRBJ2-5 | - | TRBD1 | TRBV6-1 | CASSQGKGTQYF | TGTGCCAGCTCACAGGGGAAAGGGACCCAGTACTTC
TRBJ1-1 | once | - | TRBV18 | CASSRDSGQPNTEAFF | TGTGCCAGCTCACGCGACAGCGGACAGCCAAACACTGAAGCTTTCTTT
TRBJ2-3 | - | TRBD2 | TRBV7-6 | CASSLALTSGSDTQYF | TGTGCCAGCAGCTTAGCGCTGACTAGCGGGAGCGATACGCAGTATTTT
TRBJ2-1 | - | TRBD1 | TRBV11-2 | CASRLLQGARYNEQFF | TGTGCCAGCAGGTTATTGCAGGGGGCGAGGTACAATGAGCAGTTCTTC
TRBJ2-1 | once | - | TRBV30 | CAWGSSPYNEQFF | TGTGCCTGGGGGTCAAGCCCTTACAATGAGCAGTTCTTC
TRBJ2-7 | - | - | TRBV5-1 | CASSYGHNYEQYF | TGCGCCAGCAGCTATGGACATAACTACGAGCAGTACTTC
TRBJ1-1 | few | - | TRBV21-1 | CASSTLGGPCTEAFF | TGTGCCAGCAGCACTTTAGGAGGGCCATGCACTGAAGCTTTCTTT
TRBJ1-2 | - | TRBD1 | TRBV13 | CASRTRGQDYGYTF | TGTGCCAGCAGGACCCGGGGACAGGACTATGGCTACACCTTC
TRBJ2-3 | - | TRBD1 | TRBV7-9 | CASSLFQGAADTQYF | TGTGCCAGCAGCTTATTCCAGGGGGCCGCAGATACGCAGTATTTT
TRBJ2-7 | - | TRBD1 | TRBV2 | CASTPTGVYEQYF | TGTGCCAGCACTCCGACAGGGGTATACGAGCAGTACTTC
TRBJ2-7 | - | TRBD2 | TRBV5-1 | CASSSGTSGSGNEQYF | TGCGCCAGCAGCTCAGGGACTAGCGGGAGCGGAAACGAGCAGTACTTC
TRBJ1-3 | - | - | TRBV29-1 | CSVAGAERNTIYF | TGCAGCGTTGCGGGTGCCGAGCGAAACACCATATATTTT
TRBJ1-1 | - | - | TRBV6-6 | CASSVTVMNTEAFF | TGTGCCAGCAGTGTGACAGTTATGAACACTGAAGCTTTCTTT
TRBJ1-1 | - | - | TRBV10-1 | CASSLDPNTEAFF | TGCGCCAGCAGCTTGGACCCGAACACTGAAGCTTTCTTT
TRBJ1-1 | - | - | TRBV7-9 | CASSFSGANTEAFF | TGTGCCAGCAGCTTCTCCGGCGCGAACACTGAAGCTTTCTTT
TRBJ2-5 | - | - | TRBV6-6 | CASTLGSGDRETQYF | TGTGCCAGCACTCTCGGATCGGGGGACCGGGAGACCCAGTACTTC
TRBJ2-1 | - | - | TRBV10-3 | CAIRTTTGDNEQFF | TGTGCCATCCGCACTACCACCGGGGATAATGAGCAGTTCTTC
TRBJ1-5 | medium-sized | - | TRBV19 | CASSPGANQPQHF | TGTGCCAGTAGTCCTGGGGCTAATCAGCCCCAGCATTTT
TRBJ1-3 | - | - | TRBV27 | CASSGKGNSGNTIYF | TGTGCCAGCAGCGGTAAGGGGAACTCTGGAAACACCATATATTTT
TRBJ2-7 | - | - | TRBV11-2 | CASSLDLPRYYEQYF | TGTGCCAGCAGCTTAGATCTGCCTAGGTACTACGAGCAGTACTTC
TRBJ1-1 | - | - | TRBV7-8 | CASSPYRGGRNTEAFF | TGTGCCAGCAGCCCGTACCGGGGAGGGCGGAACACTGAAGCTTTCTTT
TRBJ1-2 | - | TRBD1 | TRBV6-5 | CASNPTGTYGYTF | TGTGCCAGCAACCCGACAGGGACTTATGGCTACACCTTC
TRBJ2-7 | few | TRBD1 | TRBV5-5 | CASSGLTGGYEQYF | TGTGCCAGCAGCGGGCTGACAGGGGGCTACGAGCAGTACTTC
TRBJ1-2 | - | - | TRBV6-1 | CASMPGSGRGYTF | TGTGCCAGCATGCCGGGGTCCGGCCGGGGCTACACCTTC
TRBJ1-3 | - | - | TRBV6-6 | CASQEGFSGNTIYF | TGTGCCAGTCAAGAAGGGTTTAGTGGAAACACCATATATTTT
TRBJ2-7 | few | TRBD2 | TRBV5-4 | CASSLAGGVSYEQYF | TGTGCCAGCAGTTTAGCGGGAGGGGTCTCCTACGAGCAGTACTTC
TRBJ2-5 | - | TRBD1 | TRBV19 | CASSAPLPGQVETQYF | TGTGCCAGTAGTGCTCCACTCCCGGGACAGGTGGAGACCCAGTACTTC
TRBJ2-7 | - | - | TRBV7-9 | CASSFGQEQYF | TGTGCCAGCAGCTTCGGCCAGGAGCAGTACTTC
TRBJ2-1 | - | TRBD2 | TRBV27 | CASSWASGSYNEQFF | TGTGCCAGCAGTTGGGCTAGCGGGTCCTACAATGAGCAGTTCTTC
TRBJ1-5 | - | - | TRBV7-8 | CASSLVPNQPQHF | TGTGCCAGCAGCTTAGTACCCAATCAGCCCCAGCATTTT
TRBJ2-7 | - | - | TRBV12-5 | CASGLPPPDEGHSYEQYF | TGTGCTAGTGGTTTGCCCCCCCCCGATGAGGGACACTCCTACGAGCAGTACTTC
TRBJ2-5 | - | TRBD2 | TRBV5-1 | CASSPWASGSTQETQYF | TGCGCCAGCAGCCCCTGGGCTAGCGGGAGTACACAAGAGACCCAGTACTTC
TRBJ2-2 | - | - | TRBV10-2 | CASSEDPGWDTGELFF | TGCGCCAGCAGTGAGGATCCGGGATGGGACACCGGGGAGCTGTTTTTT
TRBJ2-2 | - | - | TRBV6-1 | CASSVIRGNTGELFF | TGTGCCAGCAGTGTTATACGGGGGAACACCGGGGAGCTGTTTTTT
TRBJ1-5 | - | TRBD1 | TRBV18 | CASSPRTGENQPQHF | TGTGCCAGCTCACCACGCACAGGGGAGAATCAGCCCCAGCATTTT
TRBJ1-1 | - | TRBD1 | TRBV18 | CASSSTGGAFF | TGTGCCAGCTCATCCACAGGGGGAGCTTTCTTT
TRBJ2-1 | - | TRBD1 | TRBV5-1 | CASSLGTGSYNEQFF | TGCGCCAGCAGCCTGGGGACAGGCTCCTACAATGAGCAGTTCTTC
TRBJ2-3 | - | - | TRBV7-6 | CASSFLSSTDTQYF | TGTGCCAGCAGCTTCTTATCGAGCACAGATACGCAGTATTTT
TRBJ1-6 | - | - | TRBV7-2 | CASSPRLSSSSYNSPLHF | TGTGCCAGCAGCCCCCGACTCTCATCTAGCTCCTATAATTCACCCCTCCACTTT
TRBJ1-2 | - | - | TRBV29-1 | CSVDTGFNYGYTF | TGCAGCGTTGACACCGGGTTTAACTATGGCTACACCTTC
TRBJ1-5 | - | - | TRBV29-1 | CSVGEGNQPQHF | TGCAGCGTTGGAGAAGGGAATCAGCCCCAGCATTTT
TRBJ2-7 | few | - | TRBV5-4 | CASSLGGGGEQYF | TGTGCCAGCAGCTTGGGAGGAGGGGGGGAGCAGTACTTC
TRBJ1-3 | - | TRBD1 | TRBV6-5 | CASSGTGASGNTIYF | TGTGCCAGCAGTGGTACAGGGGCTTCTGGAAACACCATATATTTT
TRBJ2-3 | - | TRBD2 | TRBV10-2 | CASSELAGGADTQYF | TGCGCCAGCAGTGAGTTAGCGGGAGGGGCAGATACGCAGTATTTT
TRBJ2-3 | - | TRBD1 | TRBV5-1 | CASSLTADRGDLSTDTQYF | TGCGCCAGCAGCTTGACTGCCGACAGGGGGGACCTTAGCACAGATACGCAGTATTTT
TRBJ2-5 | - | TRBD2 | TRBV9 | CASSPRLAETQYF | TGTGCCAGCAGCCCGCGACTAGCGGAGACCCAGTACTTC
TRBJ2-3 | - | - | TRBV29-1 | CSVDGPLTRLSTDTQYF | TGCAGCGTTGATGGGCCCCTGACTAGATTATCCACAGATACGCAGTATTTT
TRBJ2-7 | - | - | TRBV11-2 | CASSLDSGYEQYF | TGTGCCAGCAGCTTAGATAGTGGCTACGAGCAGTACTTC
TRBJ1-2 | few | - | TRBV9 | CASSLGSGEANYGYTF | TGTGCCAGCAGCTTAGGTAGCGGGGAAGCTAACTATGGCTACACCTTC
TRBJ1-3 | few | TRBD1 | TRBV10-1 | CAVQDRESAGNTIYF | TGCGCCGTCCAAGACAGGGAATCGGCTGGAAACACCATATATTTT